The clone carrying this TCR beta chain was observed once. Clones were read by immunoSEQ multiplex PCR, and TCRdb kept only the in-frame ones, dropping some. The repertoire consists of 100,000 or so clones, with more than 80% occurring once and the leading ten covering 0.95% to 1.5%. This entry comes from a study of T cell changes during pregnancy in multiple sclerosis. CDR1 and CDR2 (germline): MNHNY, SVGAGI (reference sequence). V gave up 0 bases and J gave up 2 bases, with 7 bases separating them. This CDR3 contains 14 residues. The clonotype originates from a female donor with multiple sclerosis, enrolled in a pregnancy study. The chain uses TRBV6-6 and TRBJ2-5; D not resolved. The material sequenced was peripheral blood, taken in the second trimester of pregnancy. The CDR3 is CASSYSLVQETQYF. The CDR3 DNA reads TGTGCCAGCAGTTACTCCCTAGTGCAAGAGACCCAGTACTTC.